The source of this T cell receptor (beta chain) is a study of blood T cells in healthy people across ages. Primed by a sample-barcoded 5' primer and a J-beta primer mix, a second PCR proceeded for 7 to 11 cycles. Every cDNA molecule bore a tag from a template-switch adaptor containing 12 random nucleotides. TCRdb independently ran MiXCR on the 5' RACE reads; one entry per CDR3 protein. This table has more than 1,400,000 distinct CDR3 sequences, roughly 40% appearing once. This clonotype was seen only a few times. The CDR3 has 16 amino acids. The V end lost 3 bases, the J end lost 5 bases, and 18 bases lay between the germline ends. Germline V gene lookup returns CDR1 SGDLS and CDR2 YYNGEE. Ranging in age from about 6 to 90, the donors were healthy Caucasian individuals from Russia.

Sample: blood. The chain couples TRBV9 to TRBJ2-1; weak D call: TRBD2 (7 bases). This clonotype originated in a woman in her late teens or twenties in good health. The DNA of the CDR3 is TGTGCCAGCAGCGCCCGGGGGGCTAGCAGTAACAATGAGCAGTTCTTC. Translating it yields CASSARGASSNNEQFF.